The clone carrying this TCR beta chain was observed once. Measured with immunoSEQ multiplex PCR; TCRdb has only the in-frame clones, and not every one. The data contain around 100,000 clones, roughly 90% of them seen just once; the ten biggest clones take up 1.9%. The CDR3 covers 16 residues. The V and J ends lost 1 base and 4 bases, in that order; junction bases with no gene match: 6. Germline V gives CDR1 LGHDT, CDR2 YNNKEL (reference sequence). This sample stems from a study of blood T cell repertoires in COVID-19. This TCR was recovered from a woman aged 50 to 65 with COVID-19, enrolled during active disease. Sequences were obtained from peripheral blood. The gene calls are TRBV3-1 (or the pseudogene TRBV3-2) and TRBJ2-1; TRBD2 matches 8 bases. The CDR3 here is CASSQGGGKTYNEQFF. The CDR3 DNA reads TGTGCCAGCAGCCAAGGCGGGGGGAAGACATACAATGAGCAGTTCTTC.